These 11 T cell receptor beta chains were sequenced from one sample in a study of blood T cell repertoires in COVID-19. Profiling relied on immunoSEQ multiplex PCR, and the TCRdb table lists in-frame clones only, not all of them. The sample lists 200,000 to 250,000 clones, 65% to 90% seen once, with roughly 2.2% in the top ten. Sequenced: peripheral blood. These receptors originate from a woman in her 70s with COVID-19, enrolled during active disease.

The chain combines TRBV25-1 with TRBJ2-1, with 10 bases matching TRBD2. In germline, CDR1 is MGHDK, CDR2 SYGVNS. CDR3 length equals 16 residues. V dropped 7 bases and J dropped 0; count of bases not matched to a gene: 6. CDR3 in DNA: TGTGCCAGCATAAGCGGGGGGGCAAGCTCCTACAATGAGCAGTTCTTC. It yields the protein CASISGGASSYNEQFF.

The genes are TRBV4-1 and TRBJ1-1, with a tentative D call TRBD1 (6 bases). CDR1 MGHRA and CDR2 YSYEKL come from the germline V gene. The CDR3 consists of 17 residues. V lost 3 bases, J lost 0 bases, and 17 bases lay in between. As DNA, the CDR3 is TGCGCCAGCAGCCAGGCAGGGGCGGGGGTCATGAACACTGAAGCTTTCTTT. Translated, it gives CASSQAGAGVMNTEAFF.

The chain combines TRBV9 with TRBJ2-5; 11 bases line up with TRBD2. Germline assignment: CDR1 SGDLS and CDR2 YYNGEE. After removal of 6 bases from V and 5 bases from J, the junction contained 9 bases not matched to a gene. The CDR3 runs to 15 residues. In nucleotides, the CDR3 is TGTGCCAGCACCCCTACTAGCGGGAGAGGGGAGACCCAGTACTTC. It yields the protein CASTPTSGRGETQYF.

This clone was counted once. The chain employs TRBV4-1 and TRBJ2-3, with TRBD2 matching over 10 bases. This CDR3 has 16 residues. V lost 4 bases, J lost 5 bases, and 9 bases stayed unmatched. Germline loops: CDR1 MGHRA, CDR2 YSYEKL. CDR3 nucleotides: TGCGCCAGCAGCCGAGAAAGCGGGGGGGCCTTAGATACGCAGTATTTT. This encodes CASSRESGGALDTQYF.

The chain carries TRBV21-1 and TRBJ2-7; TRBD1, as called in the table, went unchecked against the DNA. TRBV21-1 is a documented pseudogene. This CDR3 is built from 13 residues. The CDR3 is CASNRGTAHEQYF. CDR3 in DNA: TGTGCCAGCAACAGGGGAACGGCTCACGAGCAGTACTTC.

The chain couples TRBV28 to TRBJ1-5, with 7 bases matching TRBD1. V lost 5 bases, J lost 4 bases, and 14 bases stayed unmatched. The CDR3 is 17 amino acids. The germline V gene encodes CDR1 MDHEN and CDR2 SYDVKM. CDR3 loop: CASSSTGASWKNQPQHF. The DNA of the CDR3 is TGTGCCAGCAGTAGCACAGGGGCCTCTTGGAAAAATCAGCCCCAGCATTTT.

This chain connects TRBV5-8 to TRBJ1-1, with TRBD1 as a possible D gene (6 bases). The CDR3 spans 15 residues. Trimming took off 3 bases at V and 3 bases at J, with 15 bases between the two ends. CDR1 and CDR2 (germline): SGHTS, YDEGEE. The DNA for the CDR3 is TGTGCCAGCAGCTCCCAGGGGAGGGGTTACACTGAAGCTTTCTTT. It yields the protein CASSSQGRGYTEAFF. The whole variable domain, remainder taken from reference TRBV5-8 and TRBJ1-1, is EAGVTQSPTHLIKTRGQQATLRCSPISGHTSVYWYQQALGLGLQFLLWYDEGEERNRGNFPPRFSGRQFPNYSSELNVNALELEDSALYLCASSSQGRGYTEAFFGQGTRLTVV.

The chain uses TRBV7-6 and TRBJ2-7, with D maybe TRBD2 (5 bases). There are 14 residues in the CDR3. Germline V lookup: CDR1 SGHVS, CDR2 FNYEAQ. The germline V and J ends were trimmed by 1 base and 4 bases, with 11 bases remaining between them. The CDR3 sequence is CASSLDRTGYEQYF. The CDR3, as DNA: TGTGCCAGCAGCTTAGATAGGACTGGTTACGAGCAGTACTTC.

This rearrangement joins TRBV7-9 to TRBJ1-4; no definite D call. The CDR3 has 11 amino acids. V was cut by 5 bases and J by 14 bases, with 12 bases left in between. Germline V CDR1 and CDR2: SEHNR, FQNEAQ (reference sequence). CDR3 sequence (DNA): TGTGCCAGCAGCACTCAAGAACCGCTGTTTTTT. It encodes CASSTQEPLFF.

This chain links TRBV4-1 with TRBJ2-7, with 7 positions matching TRBD2. The germline gives CDR1 MGHRA, CDR2 YSYEKL. The CDR3 is 15 amino acids. Losses at the gene ends were 1 base for V and 1 base for J; bases not matched to a gene: 4. CDR3 protein: CASSQGWTSSYEQYF. DNA of the CDR3: TGCGCCAGCAGCCAAGGCTGGACTAGTTCCTACGAGCAGTACTTC.

This chain links TRBV5-1 with TRBJ2-5, with 9 nucleotides matching TRBD2. The CDR3 contains 14 residues. CDR1 is SGHRS and CDR2 is YFSETQ in the germline V gene. The trim removed 2 bases at V and 4 bases at J, leaving 3 bases unmatched. The chain's CDR3 is CASSLVLAGETQYF. In DNA, the CDR3 is TGCGCCAGCAGCTTAGTACTAGCGGGAGAGACCCAGTACTTC.